The 22 T cell receptor beta chains listed next were all sequenced from one sample in a study of spatial heterogeneity in lung cancer. Indicated time point: sample taken at primary tumor resection. These receptors have no known antigen. Study results and caveats: For expanded intratumoral alpha and beta TCRs, counts tracked tumor mutation counts.

TCRdb redid the calling of the 5' RACE reads with MiXCR, one entry per CDR3 protein. The sample carries approximately 6,900 distinct CDR3 sequences, about 12% recorded once. This specimen was lung tumor tissue, taken at surgery. Every receptor here comes from a male donor with early-stage non-small cell lung cancer.

Worth noting for this clonotype: Since the library was made to target alpha chains, this beta chain is a stray read and its abundance is not meaningful. The chain uses TRBV24-1 and TRBJ1-2; 11 nucleotides match TRBD1. After removal of 4 bases from V and 7 bases from J, the junction contained 7 bases not matched to a gene. Germline CDR1 reads KGHDR; CDR2 reads SFDVKD. The CDR3 sequence is 15 residues long. CDR3 loop: CATSERGQGASGYTF. CDR3 bases: TGTGCCACCAGTGAACGCGGACAGGGGGCGAGTGGCTACACCTTC.

As for this clonotype: The size of this beta chain means little, since it is a stray read in a library made for alpha chains. This chain joins TRBV7-2 and TRBJ2-5, with D possibly TRBD1 on 6 matching bases. The V and J ends lost 2 bases and 0 bases respectively, with 10 bases between them. The germline V gene has CDR1 SGHTA and CDR2 FQGNSA. The CDR3 is 15 amino acids. The CDR3 coding sequence is TGTGCCAGCAGCTTAACCGGGACAAACCAAGAGACCCAGTACTTC. It is translated as CASSLTGTNQETQYF.

This clonotype appeared many times. Because the library targeted alpha chains, this beta chain is an off-target read whose size means little. The chain joins TRBV7-3 to TRBJ2-2; D uncertain. Germline V CDR1 and CDR2: SGHTA, FQGTGA. The CDR3 consists of 15 residues. With 0 bases removed from V and 4 bases from J, the gap between germline ends came to 9 bases. CDR3 DNA sequence: TGTGCCAGCAGCTTAACCGGGTGGGGCACCGGGGAGCTGTTTTTT. Residues: CASSLTGWGTGELFF.

At least ten counts were recorded for this clonotype. This beta chain appears as a stray read in a library generated for alpha chains; its size is not informative. The chain recombines TRBV2 with TRBJ2-3; D ambiguous. V was trimmed by 3 bases and J by 9 bases, leaving 10 bases between them. The germline V gene encodes CDR1 SNHLY and CDR2 FYNNEI. The CDR3 covers 12 residues. The CDR3 DNA reads TGTGCCAGCAGTGAGGCCCAGGACACGCAGTATTTT. It encodes CASSEAQDTQYF.

Note on this clonotype: This beta chain lies outside the target of a library built for alpha chains; its clone size means little. The chain combines TRBV27 with TRBJ2-3, with a tentative D call TRBD2 (6 bases). The germline CDR1 and CDR2 sequences are MNHEY and SMNVEV (reference sequence). V lost 1 base, J lost 0 bases, and 8 bases lay in between. The CDR3 consists of 15 residues. CDR3 in DNA: TGTGCCAGCAGTTTATTAGCGGCTAGCACAGATACGCAGTATTTT. Amino acid sequence: CASSLLAASTDTQYF.

At least ten counts were recorded for this clonotype. Being off target in a library aimed at alpha chains, this beta chain has a size of little meaning. This sequence joins TRBV11-2 and TRBJ2-7; D possibly corresponds to TRBD1 (5 bases). The germline V gene has CDR1 SGHAT and CDR2 FQNNGV. CDR3 length: 14 amino acids. The germline V and J ends were trimmed by 1 base and 3 bases, with 10 bases remaining between them. The CDR3 DNA follows: TGTGCCAGCAGCTTAGGACAGACCTTCTACGAGCAGTACTTC. Amino acids: CASSLGQTFYEQYF.

This clonotype ranks as medium-sized. Little can be read into the size of this beta chain, an off-target read in a library designed for alpha chains. The genes are TRBV29-1 and TRBJ2-2; D gene unclear. Trimming shortened V by 2 bases and J by 7 bases, and 8 bases separated the two germline ends. The length of the CDR3 is 12 residues. Germline loops: CDR1 SQVTM, CDR2 ANQGSEA. The CDR3 loop reads CSVEPEGGELFF. The CDR3 DNA reads TGCAGCGTTGAACCTGAAGGCGGGGAGCTGTTTTTT.

This clonotype has only a few counts. Since it is a stray read in a library aimed at alpha chains, this beta chain has a size that is not meaningful. This chain connects TRBV29-1 to TRBJ2-3; a weak D match, TRBD1 (6 bases). The CDR3 sequence is 10 residues long. Trimming pared 8 bases from V and 6 bases from J, leaving 9 bases between. Per germline, CDR1 SQVTM and CDR2 ANQGSEA. CDR3 sequence: CSHGQDTQYF. CDR3 DNA sequence: TGCAGCCATGGACAGGATACGCAGTATTTT.

As regards this clonotype: This beta chain came through as a stray read in a library set up for alpha chains, and its size says little. The chain recombines TRBV5-4 with TRBJ2-7; TRBD2 agrees at 11 bases. The CDR3 is 16 amino acids. Germline trimming cut 1 base from V and 5 bases from J; bases unmatched to any gene: 8. Germline CDR1 and CDR2: SGHNT and YYREEE (reference sequence). The CDR3 DNA follows: TGTGCCAGCAGCTTGCAACTAGCGGGAGCCGACAACGAGCAGTACTTC. Its protein is CASSLQLAGADNEQYF.

The table lists this clonotype with many counts. Since the library was made to target alpha chains, this beta chain is a stray read and its abundance is not meaningful. The chain carries TRBV29-1 and TRBJ2-1, with 12 nucleotides matching TRBD2. V gave up 1 base and J gave up 0 bases; unmatched junction bases: 7. The CDR3 totals 18 residues. In germline, CDR1 is SQVTM, CDR2 ANQGSEA. The CDR3 spells CSVEGLAGEKSSYNEQFF. CDR3 nucleotide sequence: TGCAGCGTTGAAGGACTAGCGGGAGAAAAAAGCTCCTACAATGAGCAGTTCTTC.

This clonotype was seen ten or more times. This beta chain appears as a stray read in a library generated for alpha chains; its size is not informative. This rearrangement joins TRBV28 to TRBJ1-5; D remains ambiguous. The CDR3 extends over 14 amino acids. The germline V and J ends were trimmed by 1 base and 6 bases, with 10 bases remaining between them. Germline lookup yields CDR1 MDHEN and CDR2 SYDVKM. In nucleotides, the CDR3 is TGTGCCAGCAGTTTATACGCCGCAGCTCAGCCCCAGCATTTT. Residues: CASSLYAAAQPQHF. Together with reference TRBV28 and TRBJ1-5, the CDR3 gives the full variable domain: DVKVTQSSRYLVKRTGEKVFLECVQDMDHENMFWYRQDPGLGLRLIYFSYDVKMKEKGDIPEGYSVSREKKERFSLILESASTNQTSMYLCASSLYAAAQPQHFGDGTRLSIL.

Note on this clonotype: The library was designed around alpha chains, so this beta chain is a stray read whose abundance carries little weight. The CDR3 spells CSVEPGNEQFF. CDR3 DNA: TGCAGCGTTGAGCCCGGCAATGAGCAGTTCTTC. The chain links TRBV29-1 to TRBJ2-1; no clear D. Germline V CDR1 and CDR2: SQVTM, ANQGSEA. V was pared by 3 bases and J by 6 bases, with 6 bases between. The CDR3 sequence is 11 residues long.

This clonotype was seen only a few times. This beta chain came through as a stray read in a library set up for alpha chains, and its size says little. The rearrangement joins TRBV12-3 or TRBV12-4 to TRBJ1-2, with a tentative D call TRBD1 (5 bases). V lost 7 bases and J 2 bases, leaving 14 bases between the germline ends. The CDR3 has 14 residues. This CDR3 is CASTPQASNYGYTF. CDR3 nucleotide sequence: TGTGCCAGCACTCCACAGGCGTCCAACTATGGCTACACCTTC.

By frequency in the sample, this clonotype is medium-sized. This beta chain slipped into a library made for alpha chains as a stray read, so its size is not meaningful. V usage is TRBV20-1 and J usage is TRBJ2-7, with 11 positions matching TRBD2. Trimming removed 6 bases from V and 0 bases from J; junction bases left unmatched: 4. Germline V gene data show CDR1 as DFQATT and CDR2 as SNEGSKA (reference sequence). There are 14 residues in the CDR3. The CDR3 loop is CSALAGGASYEQYF. CDR3 DNA: TGCAGTGCCCTAGCGGGGGGCGCCTCCTACGAGCAGTACTTC.

This clonotype was seen ten or more times. This beta chain is off target for a library built for alpha chains, so its abundance means little. This chain joins TRBV20-1 and TRBJ2-3, with 9 bases identical to TRBD1. The CDR3 runs 14 residues. The germline gives CDR1 DFQATT, CDR2 SNEGSKA (reference sequence). J lost 4 bases, V lost 3 bases, and 5 bases had no gene match. CDR3 amino acids: CSASGDRAADTQYF. Here the CDR3 DNA reads TGCAGTGCTAGTGGGGACAGGGCTGCAGATACGCAGTATTTT.

This clonotype was recorded at least ten times. Since it is a stray read in a library aimed at alpha chains, this beta chain has a size that is not meaningful. The CDR3 loop reads CASRAGTGDLTQYF. CDR3 nucleotide sequence: TGTGCCAGCAGAGCCGGGACAGGTGACCTTACGCAGTATTTT. The chain carries TRBV28 and TRBJ2-3; 8 bases line up with TRBD1. Germline V gene lookup returns CDR1 MDHEN and CDR2 SYDVKM. Trimming at V came to 6 bases and at J to 8 bases, leaving 10 bases not matched to a gene. CDR3 size: 14 residues. Variable domain in full (rest from reference TRBV28 and TRBJ2-3): DVKVTQSSRYLVKRTGEKVFLECVQDMDHENMFWYRQDPGLGLRLIYFSYDVKMKEKGDIPEGYSVSREKKERFSLILESASTNQTSMYLCASRAGTGDLTQYFGPGTRLTVL.

For this clonotype: Little can be read into the size of this beta chain, an off-target read in a library designed for alpha chains. The gene calls are TRBV29-1 and TRBJ1-1, with TRBD1 matching over 11 bases. Germline V gene sequence: CDR1 SQVTM, CDR2 ANQGSEA. CDR3 length equals 13 residues. With V trimmed by 8 bases and J by 4 bases, 6 bases remained unmatched. CDR3 sequence reads: CSTRTGGITEAFF. CDR3 nucleotide sequence: TGCAGCACCAGGACAGGGGGCATCACTGAAGCTTTCTTT.

Remarks on this clonotype: This beta chain represents an off-target read in a library built for alpha chains; its size is of limited meaning. V is TRBV6-5 and J is TRBJ2-7, with TRBD1 matching over 7 bases. J was trimmed by 3 bases and V by 2 bases; bases with no gene match: 7. The CDR3 is made up of 15 amino acids. Germline loops: CDR1 MNHEY, CDR2 SVGAGI. For the CDR3, the DNA is TGTGCCAGCAGTTACGGTGCACAGGGGAGCTACGAGCAGTACTTC. Amino acid sequence: CASSYGAQGSYEQYF.

This clonotype was recorded many times. Because this beta chain is a stray read in a library intended to capture alpha chains, its abundance should not be given much weight. CDR3 loop: CASTSGVYNEQFF. CDR3 DNA sequence: TGTGCCAGCACTAGCGGGGTCTACAATGAGCAGTTCTTC. This chain joins TRBV12-3 or TRBV12-4 and TRBJ2-1, with TRBD2 identical over 9 bases. Trimming cost V 7 bases and J 3 bases; bases outside gene matches: 1. The CDR3 is 13 amino acids.

This clonotype was found a few times. This beta chain appears as a stray read in a library generated for alpha chains; its size is not informative. V and J are TRBV29-1 and TRBJ1-2, with 8 bases lining up with TRBD1. Germline loops: CDR1 SQVTM, CDR2 ANQGSEA. Unmatched junction bases numbered 13, after V lost 4 bases and J lost 6 bases. The CDR3 sequence is 15 residues long. For the CDR3, the DNA is TGCAGCGTTGGTCGAGGGAGGACAGGGCTCAATGGCTACACCTTC. Residues: CSVGRGRTGLNGYTF.

By frequency in the sample, this clonotype is medium-sized. This beta chain slipped into a library made for alpha chains as a stray read, so its size is not meaningful. The chain couples TRBV7-8 to TRBJ1-5; possible D gene TRBD1, 5 bases. The CDR3 length is 17 residues. CDR1 and CDR2 from the germline V gene are SGHVS and FQNEAQ. V lost 1 base and J 1 base, leaving 14 bases between the germline ends. The CDR3 protein is CASSLVQRRGSNQPQHF. The CDR3 DNA sequence: TGTGCCAGCAGCTTAGTTCAAAGGAGGGGAAGCAATCAGCCCCAGCATTTT.

Comments on this clonotype: This beta chain was picked up by a library intended for alpha chains and is off target, so its count carries little meaning. The chain carries TRBV18 and TRBJ2-5; TRBD2 is a possible D gene (6 bases). CDR3 size: 14 residues. Germline V lookup: CDR1 KGHSH, CDR2 LQKENI. The V and J ends lost 0 bases and 5 bases respectively, with 10 bases between them. The chain's CDR3 is CASSPPSGGETQYF. The CDR3 coding sequence is TGTGCCAGCTCACCACCAAGTGGGGGGGAGACCCAGTACTTC.